The source of this T cell receptor beta chain is a study of shared clonotypes between healthy human individuals. Sequencing was performed with immunoSEQ multiplex PCR; in TCRdb, only in-frame clones are kept and a portion is missing. Of some 2,100,000 clones detected, more than 90% appear once; the ten largest clones hold approximately 0.13%. V was cut by 9 bases and J by 6 bases, with 18 bases left in between. The CDR3 is made up of 13 amino acids. The germline gives CDR1 MDHEN, CDR2 SYDVKM. The chain links TRBV28 to TRBJ2-7; a weak D match, TRBD2 (6 bases). This receptor was identified in a man between 18 and 35 years old in good health. Input material: naive CD4+ T cells sorted from blood. Specified subset: CD45RA+ positively selected. CDR3 sequence: CASSVGGRGEQYF. CDR3 nucleotides: TGTGCCAGTTCCGTGGGGGGAAGGGGCGAGCAGTACTTC.